This TCR beta chain stems from a study of T cell repertoires in cytomegalovirus infection. The overall study: Signatures in public TCR beta sequences pointed to both CMV infection and matching HLA type.

In its sample, this clonotype was seen many times. The antigen is unknown. TCRdb re-called the reads through MiXCR, storing one row per CDR3 protein. Altogether some 390,000 distinct CDR3 sequences are present, over 15% being singletons, with the ten largest covering less than 9.5%. The study's findings and limits: Identification of carriers of CMV plus the relevant HLA was performed using cumulative public TCR beta family frequency. HLA-C-restricted CMV-specific TCR beta clonotypes were dominant in the ex vivo response.

Germline lookup yields CDR1 MNHEY and CDR2 SMNVEV (reference sequence). V was clipped by 3 bases and J by 4 bases, with 12 bases between them. This CDR3 has 15 residues. V is TRBV27 and J is TRBJ2-2; maybe TRBD2 (5 bases). This sequence originates from a human donor in good health (CMV status not recorded). Some clones in this sample may be carry-over from other donors' samples. Source material: PBMCs. The CDR3 DNA reads as TGTGCCAGCAGTTTTACGGGATTTAGCACCGGGGAGCTGTTTTTT. It is translated as CASSFTGFSTGELFF.